This T cell receptor beta chain was documented in a study of CD8+ T cells in alopecia areata. Turning to this clone: Its antigen is unknown.

Investigators sorted PBMCs to obtain both CD4+ and CD8+ T cells. Study outcomes and limitations: Sequencing of scalp samples also captures resident alphabeta T cells of normal skin. In lesional scalp, particularly from alopecia totalis/universalis, clonality was higher than in normal scalp.

Trimming took 3 bases from V and 1 from J, leaving 13 bases between them. CDR3 length: 15 residues. CDR1 is GTSNPN, CDR2 SVGIG, per germline (reference sequence). cDNA reverse transcribed from extracted RNA served as the sequencing template. Sequencing used immunoSEQ multiplex PCR; TCRdb keeps in-frame clones, though not all of them. Of 150,000 or so clones listed, 65% to 75% were seen once; the top ten hold about an eighth. Sequences were derived from CD8+ T cells sorted from blood, sampled at week 0. The chain recombines TRBV30 with TRBJ1-5; D not resolved. This clonotype was obtained from a human donor with alopecia areata. The CDR3 coding sequence is TGTGCCTGGAGGAAAGACGAGGGAAGCAATCAGCCCCAGCATTTT. Translating it yields CAWRKDEGSNQPQHF.